Listed below are T cell receptor beta chains from one sample, sequenced in a study of cytomegalovirus exposure and HLA in healthy donors. This table comes from immunoSEQ multiplex PCR, and its TCRdb copy is limited to in-frame clones, with some not included. The sample includes 100,000 to 150,000 clones, about 78% of them seen just once. Sequencing was performed on PBMCs. These receptor sequences come from a human donor in good health. Each CDR3 is given with its conserved first and last residue. A D gene is named only where the DNA matches it firmly. Clone sizes are given selectively: once, few, many, or a class where the clone is expanded.

d_gene: .
j_gene: TRBJ2-6
len: 20
abundance: few
v_gene: TRBV19
CDR3nt: TGTGCCAGTAGTCCCATGCCCCTGACAGTGGCCATCTCTGGGGCCAACGTCCTGACTTTC
CDR3aa: CASSPMPLTVAISGANVLTF

d_gene: .
j_gene: TRBJ2-7
len: 14
abundance: .
v_gene: TRBV9
CDR3nt: TGTGCCAGCAGCGTAGGGGTGGGGGGATACGAGCAGTACTTC
CDR3aa: CASSVGVGGYEQYF

d_gene: .
j_gene: TRBJ2-3
len: 13
abundance: .
v_gene: TRBV6-4
CDR3nt: TGTGCCAGCAGTGGGGAGCGGGCAGATACGCAGTATTTT
CDR3aa: CASSGERADTQYF

d_gene: TRBD2
j_gene: TRBJ2-1
len: 13
abundance: .
v_gene: TRBV27
CDR3nt: TGTGCCAGCACAGCGGGAGCAAGGGGTGAGCAGTTCTTC
CDR3aa: CASTAGARGEQFF

d_gene: .
j_gene: TRBJ2-1
len: 18
abundance: .
v_gene: TRBV19
CDR3nt: TGTGCCAGTAGTACTAAAGGGCCCGGGAGAAAGGCCTACAATGAGCAGTTCTTC
CDR3aa: CASSTKGPGRKAYNEQFF

d_gene: .
j_gene: TRBJ2-2
len: 16
abundance: few
v_gene: TRBV7-3
CDR3nt: TGTGCCAGCAGCTTACGACTCCCTAGCAATCCCGGGGAGCTGTTTTTT
CDR3aa: CASSLRLPSNPGELFF

d_gene: .
j_gene: TRBJ2-6
len: 15
abundance: .
v_gene: TRBV7-2
CDR3nt: TGTGCCAGCAGCTGGAGGAGAACTGGGGCCAACGTCCTGACTTTC
CDR3aa: CASSWRRTGANVLTF

d_gene: TRBD2
j_gene: TRBJ2-1
len: 15
abundance: .
v_gene: TRBV5-8
CDR3nt: TGTGCCAGCAGCTCGGGGGGGGTCTCCTACAATGAGCAGTTCTTC
CDR3aa: CASSSGGVSYNEQFF

d_gene: .
j_gene: TRBJ1-1
len: 15
abundance: .
v_gene: TRBV2
CDR3nt: TGTGCCAGCAGATGGGGACACACTCCGAACACTGAAGCTTTCTTT
CDR3aa: CASRWGHTPNTEAFF

d_gene: .
j_gene: TRBJ2-1
len: 11
abundance: .
v_gene: TRBV20-1
CDR3nt: TGCAGTGCGTACTCCTACAATGAGCGGTTCTTC
CDR3aa: CSAYSYNERFF